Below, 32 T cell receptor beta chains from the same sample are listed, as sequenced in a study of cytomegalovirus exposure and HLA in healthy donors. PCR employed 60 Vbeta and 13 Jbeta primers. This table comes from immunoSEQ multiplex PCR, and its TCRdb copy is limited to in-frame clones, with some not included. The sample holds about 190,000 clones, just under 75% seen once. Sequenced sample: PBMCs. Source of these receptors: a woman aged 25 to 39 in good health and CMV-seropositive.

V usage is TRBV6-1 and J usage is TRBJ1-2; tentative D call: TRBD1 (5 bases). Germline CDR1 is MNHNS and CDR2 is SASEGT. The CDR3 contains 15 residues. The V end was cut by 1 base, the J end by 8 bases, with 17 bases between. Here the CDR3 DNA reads TGTGCCAGCAGTGAAGTTTTGCGGGCAGGGAGGGGCTACACCTTC. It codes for CASSEVLRAGRGYTF.

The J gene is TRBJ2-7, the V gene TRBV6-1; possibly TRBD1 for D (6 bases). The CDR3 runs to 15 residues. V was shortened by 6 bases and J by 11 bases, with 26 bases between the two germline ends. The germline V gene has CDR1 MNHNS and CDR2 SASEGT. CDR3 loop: CASRGGASTGLLEYF. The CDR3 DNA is TGTGCCAGCAGGGGCGGCGCGTCGACAGGCCTCTTAGAGTACTTC.

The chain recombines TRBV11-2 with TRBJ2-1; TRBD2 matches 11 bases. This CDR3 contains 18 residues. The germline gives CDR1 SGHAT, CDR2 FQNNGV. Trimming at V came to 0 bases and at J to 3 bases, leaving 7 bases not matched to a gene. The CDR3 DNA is TGTGCCAGCAGCTTAGAAAGAGGGACTAGCGGTTTCTACAATGAGCAGTTCTTC. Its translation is CASSLERGTSGFYNEQFF.

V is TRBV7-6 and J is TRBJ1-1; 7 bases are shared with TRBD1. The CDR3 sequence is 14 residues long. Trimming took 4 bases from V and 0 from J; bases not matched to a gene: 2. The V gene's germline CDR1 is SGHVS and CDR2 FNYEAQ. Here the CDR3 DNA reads TGTGCCAGCAGCTCCAGGGGGGTGAACACTGAAGCTTTCTTT. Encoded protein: CASSSRGVNTEAFF.

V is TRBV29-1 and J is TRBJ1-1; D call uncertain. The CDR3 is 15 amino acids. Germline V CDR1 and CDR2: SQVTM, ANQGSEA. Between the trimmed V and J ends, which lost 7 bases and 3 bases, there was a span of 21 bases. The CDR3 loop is CSARDSPAGDTEAFF. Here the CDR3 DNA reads TGCAGCGCCCGGGATAGTCCCGCCGGTGACACTGAAGCTTTCTTT.

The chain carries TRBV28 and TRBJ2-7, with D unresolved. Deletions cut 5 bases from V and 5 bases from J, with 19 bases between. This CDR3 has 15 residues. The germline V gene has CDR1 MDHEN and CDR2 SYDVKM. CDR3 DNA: TGTGCCAGCAGTCCTCGTGGGCTCCTTGGCGACGAGCAGTACTTC. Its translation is CASSPRGLLGDEQYF.

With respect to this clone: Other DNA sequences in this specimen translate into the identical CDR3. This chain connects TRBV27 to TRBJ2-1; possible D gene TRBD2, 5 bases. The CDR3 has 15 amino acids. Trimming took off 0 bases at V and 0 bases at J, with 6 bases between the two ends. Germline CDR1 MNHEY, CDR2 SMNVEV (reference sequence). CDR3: CASSLSGSSYNEQFF. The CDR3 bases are TGTGCCAGCAGTTTATCAGGGAGCTCCTACAATGAGCAGTTCTTC.

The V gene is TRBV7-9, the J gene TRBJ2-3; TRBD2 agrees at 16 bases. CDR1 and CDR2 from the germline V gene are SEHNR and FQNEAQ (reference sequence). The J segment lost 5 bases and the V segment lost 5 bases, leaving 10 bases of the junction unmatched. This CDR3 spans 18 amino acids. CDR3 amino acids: CASSNPGTSGRAKDTQYF. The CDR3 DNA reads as TGTGCCAGCAGCAATCCCGGGACTAGCGGGAGGGCCAAAGATACGCAGTATTTT.

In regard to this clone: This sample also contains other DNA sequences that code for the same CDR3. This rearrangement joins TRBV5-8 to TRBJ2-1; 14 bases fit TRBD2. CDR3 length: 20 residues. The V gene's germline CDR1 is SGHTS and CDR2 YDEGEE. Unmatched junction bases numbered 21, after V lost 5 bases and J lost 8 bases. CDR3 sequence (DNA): TGTGCCAGCAGTTCCACCCCGGGACTAGCGGGAGTGTCCCACTTGGATGAGCAGTTCTTC. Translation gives CASSSTPGLAGVSHLDEQFF.

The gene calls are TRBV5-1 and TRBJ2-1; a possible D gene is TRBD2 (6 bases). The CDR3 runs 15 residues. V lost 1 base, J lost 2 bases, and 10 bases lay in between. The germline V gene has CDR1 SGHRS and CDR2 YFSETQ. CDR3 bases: TGCGCCAGCAGCTTGACTAGCCCGACCTACAATGAGCAGTTCTTC. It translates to CASSLTSPTYNEQFF.

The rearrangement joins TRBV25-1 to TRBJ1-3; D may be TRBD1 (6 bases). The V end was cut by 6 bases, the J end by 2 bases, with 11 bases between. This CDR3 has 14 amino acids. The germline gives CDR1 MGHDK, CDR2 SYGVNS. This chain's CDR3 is CASRKQGAGNTIYF. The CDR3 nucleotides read TGTGCCAGCAGAAAACAGGGCGCTGGAAACACCATATATTTT. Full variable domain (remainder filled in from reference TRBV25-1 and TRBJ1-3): EADIYQTPRYLVIGTGKKITLECSQTMGHDKMYWYQQDPGMELHLIHYSYGVNSTEKGDLSSESTVSRIRTEHFPLTLESARPSHTSQYLCASRKQGAGNTIYFGEGSWLTVV.

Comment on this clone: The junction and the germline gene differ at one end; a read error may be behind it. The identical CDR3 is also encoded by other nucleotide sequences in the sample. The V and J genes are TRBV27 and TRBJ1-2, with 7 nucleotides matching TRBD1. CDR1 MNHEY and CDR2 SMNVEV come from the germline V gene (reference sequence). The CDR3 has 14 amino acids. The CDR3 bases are TGTGCCAGTAGTTTCGCCGACAGGGTCTATGGCTACACCTTC. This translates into CASSFADRVYGYTF.

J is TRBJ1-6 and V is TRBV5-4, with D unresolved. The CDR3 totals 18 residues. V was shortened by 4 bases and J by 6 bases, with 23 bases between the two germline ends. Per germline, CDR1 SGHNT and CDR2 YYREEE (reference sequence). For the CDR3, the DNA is TGTGCCAGCAGCCCTGGAGATAGTTTGGGAGGGCGTAATTCACCCCTCCACTTT. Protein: CASSPGDSLGGRNSPLHF.

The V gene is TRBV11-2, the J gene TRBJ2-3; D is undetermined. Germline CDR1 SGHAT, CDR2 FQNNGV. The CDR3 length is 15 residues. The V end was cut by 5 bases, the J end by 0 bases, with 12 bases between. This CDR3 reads CASSDWKGSTDTQYF. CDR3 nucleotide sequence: TGTGCCAGCAGCGACTGGAAAGGCAGCACAGATACGCAGTATTTT.

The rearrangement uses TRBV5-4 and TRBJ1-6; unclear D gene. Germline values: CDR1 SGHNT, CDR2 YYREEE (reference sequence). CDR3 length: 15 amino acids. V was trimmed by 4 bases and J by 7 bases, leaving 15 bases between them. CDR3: CASSIERAPNSPLHF. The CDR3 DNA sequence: TGTGCCAGCAGCATCGAGAGGGCGCCGAATTCACCCCTCCACTTT.

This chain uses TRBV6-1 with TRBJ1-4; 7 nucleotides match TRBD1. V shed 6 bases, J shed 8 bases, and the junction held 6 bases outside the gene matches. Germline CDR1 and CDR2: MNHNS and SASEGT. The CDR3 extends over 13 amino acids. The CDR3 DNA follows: TGTGCCAGCAGATGGGACAGACAGGAAAAACTGTTTTTT. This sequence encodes CASRWDRQEKLFF.

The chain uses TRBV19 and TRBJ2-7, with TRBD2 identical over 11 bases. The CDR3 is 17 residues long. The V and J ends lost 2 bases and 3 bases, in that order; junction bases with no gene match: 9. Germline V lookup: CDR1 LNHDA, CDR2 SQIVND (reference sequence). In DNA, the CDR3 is TGTGCCAGTAGTATATACCGGGCTAGCGGGAGGCACTACGAGCAGTACTTC. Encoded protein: CASSIYRASGRHYEQYF.

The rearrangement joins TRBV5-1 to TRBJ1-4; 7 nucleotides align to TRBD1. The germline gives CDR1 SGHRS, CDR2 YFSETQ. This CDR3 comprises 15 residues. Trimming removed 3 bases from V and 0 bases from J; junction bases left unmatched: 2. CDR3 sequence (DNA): TGCGCCAGCAGCTCCCAGGGGGCAACTAATGAAAAACTGTTTTTT. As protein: CASSSQGATNEKLFF. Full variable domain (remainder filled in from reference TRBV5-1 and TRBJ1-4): KAGVTQTPRYLIKTRGQQVTLSCSPISGHRSVSWYQQTPGQGLQFLFEYFSETQRNKGNFPGRFSGRQFSNSRSEMNVSTLELGDSALYLCASSSQGATNEKLFFGSGTQLSVL.

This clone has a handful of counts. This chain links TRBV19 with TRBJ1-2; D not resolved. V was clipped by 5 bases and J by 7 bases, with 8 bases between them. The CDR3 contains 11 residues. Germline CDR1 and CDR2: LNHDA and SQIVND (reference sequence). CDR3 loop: CASSSGAGYTF. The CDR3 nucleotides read TGTGCCAGTAGTTCGGGAGCTGGCTACACCTTC.

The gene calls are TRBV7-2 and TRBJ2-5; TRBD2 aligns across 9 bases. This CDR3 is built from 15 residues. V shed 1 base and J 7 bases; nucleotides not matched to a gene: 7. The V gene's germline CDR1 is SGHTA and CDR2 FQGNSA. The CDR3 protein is CASSLVGLALGTQYF. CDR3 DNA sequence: TGTGCCAGCAGCTTAGTGGGACTAGCTTTAGGGACCCAGTACTTC.

CDR3 protein: CASSYGGARTYEQYF. The CDR3 nucleotides read TGTGCCAGCAGTTACGGGGGGGCGCGGACCTACGAGCAGTACTTC. The chain couples TRBV6-5 to TRBJ2-7; tentative D call: TRBD2 (7 bases). The CDR3 has 15 amino acids. Trimming stripped 2 bases from V and 2 bases from J, with 13 bases between. CDR1 is MNHEY and CDR2 is SVGAGI in the germline V gene.

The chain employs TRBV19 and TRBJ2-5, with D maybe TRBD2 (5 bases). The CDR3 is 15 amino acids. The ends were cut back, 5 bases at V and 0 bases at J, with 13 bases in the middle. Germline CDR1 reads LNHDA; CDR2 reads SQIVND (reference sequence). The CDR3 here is CASSWGSANQETQYF. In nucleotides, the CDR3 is TGTGCCAGTAGTTGGGGTAGCGCAAACCAAGAGACCCAGTACTTC.

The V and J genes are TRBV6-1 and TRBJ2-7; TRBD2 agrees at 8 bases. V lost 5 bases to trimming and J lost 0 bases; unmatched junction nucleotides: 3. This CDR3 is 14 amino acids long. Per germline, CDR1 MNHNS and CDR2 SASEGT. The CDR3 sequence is CASSLGTSSYEQYF. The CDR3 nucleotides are TGTGCCAGCAGTTTGGGGACTAGCTCCTACGAGCAGTACTTC.

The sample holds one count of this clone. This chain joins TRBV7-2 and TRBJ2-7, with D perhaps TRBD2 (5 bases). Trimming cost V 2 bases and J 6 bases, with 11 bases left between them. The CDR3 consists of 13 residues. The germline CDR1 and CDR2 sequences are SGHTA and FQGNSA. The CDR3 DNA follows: TGTGCCAGCAGCTTAACTAGTTACCGCGAGCAGTACTTC. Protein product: CASSLTSYREQYF.

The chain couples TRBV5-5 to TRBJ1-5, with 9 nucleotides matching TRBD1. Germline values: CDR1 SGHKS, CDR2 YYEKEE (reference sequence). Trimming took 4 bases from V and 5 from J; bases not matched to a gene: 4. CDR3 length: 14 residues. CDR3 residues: CASSTWTGDQPQHF. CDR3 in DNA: TGTGCCAGCAGCACATGGACAGGGGATCAGCCCCAGCATTTT.

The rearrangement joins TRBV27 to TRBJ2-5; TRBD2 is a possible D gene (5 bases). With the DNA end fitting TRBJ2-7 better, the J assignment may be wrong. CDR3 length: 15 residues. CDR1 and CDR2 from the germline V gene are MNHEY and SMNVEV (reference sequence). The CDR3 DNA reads TGTGCCAGCGGCCGACAAGGCGGGCTCCCCTACGAGCAGTACTTC. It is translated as CASGRQGGLPYEQYF.

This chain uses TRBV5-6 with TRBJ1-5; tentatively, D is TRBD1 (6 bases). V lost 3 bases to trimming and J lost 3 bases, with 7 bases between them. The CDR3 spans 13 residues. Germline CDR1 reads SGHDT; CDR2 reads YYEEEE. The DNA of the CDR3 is TGTGCCAGCAGCTGGGACAACAATCAGCCCCAGCATTTT. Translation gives CASSWDNNQPQHF.

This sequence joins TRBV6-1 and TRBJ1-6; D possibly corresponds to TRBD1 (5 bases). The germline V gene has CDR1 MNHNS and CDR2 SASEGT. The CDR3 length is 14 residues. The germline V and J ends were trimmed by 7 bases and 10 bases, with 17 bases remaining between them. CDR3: CASTKGREGSPLHF. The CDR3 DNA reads TGTGCCAGCACCAAGGGTAGGGAGGGGTCACCCCTCCACTTT.

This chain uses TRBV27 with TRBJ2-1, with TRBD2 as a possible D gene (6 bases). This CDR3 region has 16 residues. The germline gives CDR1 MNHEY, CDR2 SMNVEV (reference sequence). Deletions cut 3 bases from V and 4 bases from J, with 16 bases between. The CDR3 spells CASSLEGTRVYNEQFF. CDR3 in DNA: TGTGCCAGCAGTTTGGAGGGCACCAGGGTTTACAATGAGCAGTTCTTC.

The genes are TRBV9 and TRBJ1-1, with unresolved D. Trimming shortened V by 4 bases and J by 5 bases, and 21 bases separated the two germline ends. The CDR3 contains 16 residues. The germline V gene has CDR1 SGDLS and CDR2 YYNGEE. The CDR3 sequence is CASSPREGGLRTEAFF. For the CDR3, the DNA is TGTGCCAGCAGCCCCCGGGAGGGAGGTTTGAGAACTGAAGCTTTCTTT.

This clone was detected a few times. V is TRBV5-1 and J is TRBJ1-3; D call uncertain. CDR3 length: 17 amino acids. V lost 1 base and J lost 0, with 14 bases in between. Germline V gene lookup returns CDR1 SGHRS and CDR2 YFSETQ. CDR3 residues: CASSLKTGFFSGNTIYF. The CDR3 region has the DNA TGCGCCAGCAGCTTGAAAACGGGGTTCTTCTCTGGAAACACCATATATTTT.

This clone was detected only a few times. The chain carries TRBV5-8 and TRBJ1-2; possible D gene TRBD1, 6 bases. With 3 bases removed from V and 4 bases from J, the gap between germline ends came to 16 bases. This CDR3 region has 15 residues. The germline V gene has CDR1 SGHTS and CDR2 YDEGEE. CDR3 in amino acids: CASSSWPSTGYGYTF. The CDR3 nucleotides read TGTGCCAGCAGCTCCTGGCCGTCGACAGGCTATGGCTACACCTTC.